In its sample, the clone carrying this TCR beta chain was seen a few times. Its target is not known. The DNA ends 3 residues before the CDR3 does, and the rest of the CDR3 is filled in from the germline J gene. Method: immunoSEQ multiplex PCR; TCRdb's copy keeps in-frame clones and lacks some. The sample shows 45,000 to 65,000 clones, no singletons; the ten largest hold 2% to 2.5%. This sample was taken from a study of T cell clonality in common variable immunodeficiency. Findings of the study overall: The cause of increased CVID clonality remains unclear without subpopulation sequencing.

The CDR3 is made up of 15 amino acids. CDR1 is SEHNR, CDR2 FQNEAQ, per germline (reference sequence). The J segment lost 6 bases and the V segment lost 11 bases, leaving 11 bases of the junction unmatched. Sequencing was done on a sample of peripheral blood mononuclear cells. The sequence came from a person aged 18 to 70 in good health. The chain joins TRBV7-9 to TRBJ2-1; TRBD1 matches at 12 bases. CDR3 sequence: CAGGTGGALVNEQFF. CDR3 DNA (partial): TGTGCCGGCGGGACAGGGGGCGCCTTAGTCAATGAG. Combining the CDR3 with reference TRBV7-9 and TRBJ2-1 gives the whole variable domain DTGVSQNPRHKITKRGQNVTFRCDPISEHNRLYWYRQTLGQGPEFLTYFQNEAQLEKSRLLSDRFSAERPKGSFSTLEIQRTEQGDSAMYLCAGGTGGALVNEQFFGPGTRLTVL.